The 18 T cell receptor beta chains listed next were all sequenced from one sample in a study of blood T cell repertoires in COVID-19. Some clones are missing from TCRdb's copy, which holds only in-frame ones; the method was immunoSEQ multiplex PCR. The repertoire holds about 260,000 clones, with about nine tenths as singletons. Source material: peripheral blood. The receptor set was obtained from a woman between 35 and 50 years old with acute or convalescent COVID-19.

The chain uses TRBV27 and TRBJ1-1; TRBD1 aligns across 8 bases. This CDR3 comprises 12 residues. The germline CDR1 and CDR2 sequences are MNHEY and SMNVEV (reference sequence). The J segment lost 10 bases and the V segment lost 4 bases, leaving 5 bases of the junction unmatched. CDR3 in amino acids: CASSSTGEGAFF. Here the CDR3 DNA reads TGTGCCAGCAGTTCGACAGGGGAGGGAGCTTTCTTT.

This clone was observed once. One end of the junction varies from germline; a read error may be responsible. The chain employs TRBV4-1 and TRBJ2-2; D might be TRBD2 (6 bases). The CDR3 sequence is 12 residues long. Looked up from germline, CDR1 is MGHRA and CDR2 is YSYEKL. The CDR3 nucleotides read TGCGCCAGCAGCCAGGCTATAGACACGGGGGTTTTT. Translating it yields CASSQAIDTGVF.

The chain has TRBV9 and TRBJ1-4; maybe TRBD1 (6 bases). In germline, CDR1 is SGDLS, CDR2 YYNGEE. With 4 bases removed from V and 6 bases from J, the gap between germline ends came to 10 bases. This CDR3 contains 13 residues. DNA for the CDR3: TGTGCCAGCAGCTCCCGGACAGATGAAAAACTGTTTTTT. Translating gives CASSSRTDEKLFF.

The chain couples TRBV5-1 to TRBJ1-1; 7 nucleotides agree with TRBD1. Germline trimming cut 1 base from V and 0 bases from J; bases unmatched to any gene: 6. Germline V lookup: CDR1 SGHRS, CDR2 YFSETQ. CDR3 length: 16 amino acids. The CDR3 sequence is CASSLPDRALNTEAFF. The CDR3 nucleotides are TGCGCCAGCAGCTTGCCCGACAGGGCTCTGAACACTGAAGCTTTCTTT.

The V gene is TRBV6-5, the J gene TRBJ1-6; 8 bases are a match to TRBD1. J gave up 9 bases and V 6 bases, and 10 bases lay outside the gene matches. This CDR3 region has 15 residues. Looked up from germline, CDR1 is MNHEY and CDR2 is SVGAGI. The CDR3 nucleotides are TGTGCCAGCAGGGATACGGGACAGGTTTTTTCACCCCTCCACTTT. Translating gives CASRDTGQVFSPLHF.

The chain recombines TRBV5-4 with TRBJ2-3; tentatively, D is TRBD2 (5 bases). CDR3 size: 19 residues. V was pared by 0 bases and J by 2 bases, with 22 bases between. Germline V gives CDR1 SGHNT, CDR2 YYREEE (reference sequence). The CDR3 spells CASSLAEVAMGELTDTQYF. The CDR3 bases are TGTGCCAGCAGCTTGGCCGAGGTCGCGATGGGAGAGCTCACAGATACGCAGTATTTT.

This rearrangement joins TRBV5-1 to TRBJ1-4, with 8 bases that match TRBD1. This CDR3 has 15 residues. From germline, CDR1 is SGHRS and CDR2 YFSETQ. Unmatched junction bases numbered 3, after V lost 0 bases and J lost 5 bases. CDR3 sequence (DNA): TGCGCCAGCAGCTTGGCCTGGACAGGGAATGAAAAACTGTTTTTT. It encodes CASSLAWTGNEKLFF.

The rearrangement links TRBV12-3 or TRBV12-4 to TRBJ2-5, with a possible D match to TRBD2 (6 bases). V was shortened by 6 bases and J by 5 bases, with 13 bases between the two germline ends. The length of the CDR3 is 13 residues. The CDR3 is CASRSRLVETQYF. The CDR3 bases are TGTGCCAGCAGGTCGCGACTAGTGGAGACCCAGTACTTC.

The chain employs TRBV19 and TRBJ1-2, with 10 bases matching TRBD1. The CDR3 length is 13 residues. The germline V gene encodes CDR1 LNHDA and CDR2 SQIVND (reference sequence). Trimming cost V 5 bases and J 6 bases; bases outside gene matches: 3. CDR3 protein: CASSSTGGHGYTF. The CDR3 region has the DNA TGTGCCAGTAGTTCGACAGGGGGCCATGGCTACACCTTC.

The chain has TRBV10-3 and TRBJ2-7; 8 bases are a match to TRBD1. The germline V gene has CDR1 ENHRY and CDR2 SYGVKD. Germline trimming cut 3 bases from V and 5 bases from J; bases unmatched to any gene: 12. The CDR3 contains 16 residues. The CDR3 protein is CAISERSRTGSHEQYV. Here the CDR3 DNA reads TGTGCCATCAGTGAAAGGAGTCGGACAGGGAGCCACGAGCAGTACGTC.

This clone was detected only once. V usage is TRBV6-2 or TRBV6-3 and J usage is TRBJ1-6; no clear D gene. CDR3 length equals 14 residues. V gave up 2 bases and J gave up 7 bases, with 9 bases separating them. The germline CDR1 and CDR2 sequences are MNHEY and SVGEGT. The CDR3 here is CASSYGGGNSPLHF. The CDR3 DNA reads TGTGCCAGCAGTTACGGCGGAGGGAATTCACCCCTCCACTTT.

This sequence joins TRBV19 and TRBJ1-1; 12 bases are a match to TRBD1. J gave up 5 bases and V 5 bases, and 12 bases lay outside the gene matches. The CDR3 is 17 residues long. Looked up from germline, CDR1 is LNHDA and CDR2 is SQIVND (reference sequence). The CDR3 region has the DNA TGTGCCAGTAGTGTGTTAGGGGACAGGGGGCGGTGGACTGAAGCTTTCTTT. Translating gives CASSVLGDRGRWTEAFF.

V gene TRBV7-3 combines with J gene TRBJ2-1; 9 positions agree with TRBD2. Germline-derived CDR1 and CDR2 are SGHTA and FQGTGA. CDR3 length: 15 residues. The V and J ends lost 2 bases and 7 bases, in that order; junction bases with no gene match: 6. DNA of the CDR3: TGTGCCAGCAGCTTAGGCGGGGGGGCCCTGAATGAGCAGTTCTTC. It specifies CASSLGGGALNEQFF.

The V call is TRBV5-6, the J call TRBJ1-1; 8 bases map to TRBD1. Germline loops: CDR1 SGHDT, CDR2 YYEEEE. Germline trimming cut 4 bases from V and 7 bases from J; bases unmatched to any gene: 12. The CDR3 is made up of 15 amino acids. The CDR3 DNA follows: TGTGCCAGCAGCCCCACGCCATCAGGGGGCTTTGAAGCTTTCTTT. Translating it yields CASSPTPSGGFEAFF.

This clone was counted a single time. The chain recombines TRBV25-1 with TRBJ2-3; D ambiguous. The CDR3 totals 13 residues. Germline loops: CDR1 MGHDK, CDR2 SYGVNS. V was trimmed by 2 bases and J by 7 bases, leaving 10 bases between them. In nucleotides, the CDR3 is TGTGCCAGCAGTGAAGAAAACTCCTATACGCAGTATTTT. Its protein is CASSEENSYTQYF.

V usage is TRBV19 and J usage is TRBJ1-2, with D possibly being TRBD1 (5 bases). The V end lost 2 bases, the J end lost 7 bases, and 11 bases lay between the germline ends. Germline values: CDR1 LNHDA, CDR2 SQIVND (reference sequence). The CDR3 is made up of 13 amino acids. CDR3 sequence: CASSISGQGGYTF. In DNA form, the CDR3 reads TGTGCCAGTAGTATATCAGGGCAGGGTGGCTACACCTTC.

The rearrangement links TRBV14 to TRBJ2-7, with TRBD1 as a possible D gene (5 bases). Trimming stripped 1 base from V and 0 bases from J, with 13 bases between. CDR1 SGHDN and CDR2 FVKESK come from the germline V gene. CDR3 size: 16 residues. This CDR3 is CASSQVRRQSSYEQYV. In DNA, the CDR3 is TGTGCCAGCAGCCAAGTTAGGAGACAGAGCTCCTACGAGCAGTACGTC.

A single count supports this clone. The chain employs TRBV30 and TRBJ1-2; D gene unclear. V dropped 2 bases and J dropped 4 bases, with 5 bases sitting between them. CDR1 is GTSNPN and CDR2 is SVGIG in the germline V gene (reference sequence). The CDR3 is 11 residues long. The CDR3, as DNA: TGTGCCTGGAGTACTGGCTATGGCTACACCTTC. Its protein is CAWSTGYGYTF.